The clone carrying this T cell receptor (beta chain) was detected a few times. This sample is part of a study of metastatic and nonmetastatic thyroid tumors. None of the patients had undergone any treatment ahead of thyroid surgery. Authors' data handling: Built for papillary thyroid cancer, a distant-metastasis classifier drew on CDR3 differences across clinicopathological groups. TCRdb re-analyzed the PCR reads through MiXCR. TCRdb's processing, not the study's, gives the V and J calls here. The sample holds tens of thousands of clones; 16% are singletons and the top ten take 3% to 4%. CDR3 length equals 18 residues. V lost 6 bases and J 8 bases, leaving 26 bases between the germline ends. The germline V gene has CDR1 MNHEY and CDR2 SVGEGT.

This receptor was identified in a female donor with papillary thyroid cancer or a benign thyroid nodule (not recorded which). Some clones in this sample may be carry-over from other donors' samples. Specimen: blood. The V and J genes are TRBV6-2 or TRBV6-3 and TRBJ2-6; D call uncertain. CDR3 DNA sequence: TGTGCCAGCAGCGGGTCGGTGCGGCAGTCCTCTTGGACCAACGTCCTGACTTTC. Translated, it gives CASSGSVRQSSWTNVLTF.